Presented here are 2 T cell receptor beta chains from one specimen sequenced in a study of blood T cell repertoires in COVID-19 (TCRdb year 2020). Library preparation employed the immunoSEQ multiplex PCR assay. TCRdb provides this immuneACCESS table in a form limited to in-frame rearrangements. Some clones are lacking; in checked studies, under half of them reflect an unresolved V gene, and why the rest are absent is not known. The sample table contains under 150,000 clones; only one count was recorded for less than 95% of them. The top ten clonotypes cover roughly 2% of the sample. Sequenced material: peripheral blood. The source of these receptors is a human donor with active COVID-19. The donor label of this sample is uncertain.

The V and J genes are TRBV4-1 and TRBJ2-3; 11 nucleotides align to TRBD2. This CDR3 is 15 amino acids long. The V gene end was trimmed by 3 bases and the J gene end by 6 bases; junction bases not matched to a gene: 5. Germline V gene lookup returns CDR1 MGHRA and CDR2 YSYEKL. The CDR3 bases are TGCGCCAGCAGCCAGGCGACTAGCGGGGTGGATACGCAGTATTTT. It encodes CASSQATSGVDTQYF.

The chain is built from TRBV28 and TRBJ2-3; D possibly corresponds to TRBD2 (5 bases). Germline CDR1 MDHEN, CDR2 SYDVKM. V dropped 6 bases and J dropped 2 bases, with 9 bases sitting between them. This CDR3 spans 13 amino acids. CDR3 protein: CASRRTATDTQYF. The DNA of the CDR3 is TGTGCCAGCAGACGGACTGCCACAGATACGCAGTATTTT.